What follows describes a single TCR beta chain. The antigen is not known. These data originate in a study of blood T cells in healthy people across ages. Study-level results: Older age went with lower TCR beta diversity per million T cells, in a roughly linear way.

The V gene's germline CDR1 is DFQATT and CDR2 SNEGSKA (reference sequence). The V gene end was trimmed by 5 bases and the J gene end by 2 bases; junction bases not matched to a gene: 9. CDR3 length: 14 amino acids. A second roughly 7 to 11 cycle PCR used barcoded and J-beta primers. TCRdb recomputed calls from the 5' RACE reads with MiXCR, one row per CDR3 protein. This table holds 1,300,000 or so distinct CDR3 sequences, roughly 59% found once. V is TRBV20-1 and J is TRBJ2-7; TRBD1 matches 7 bases. This TCR came from a man aged 18 to 29 in good health. Sequenced sample: blood. CDR3 residues: CSAARRDRTYEQYF. In DNA, the CDR3 is TGCAGTGCTGCCCGACGGGACAGAACCTACGAGCAGTACTTC.